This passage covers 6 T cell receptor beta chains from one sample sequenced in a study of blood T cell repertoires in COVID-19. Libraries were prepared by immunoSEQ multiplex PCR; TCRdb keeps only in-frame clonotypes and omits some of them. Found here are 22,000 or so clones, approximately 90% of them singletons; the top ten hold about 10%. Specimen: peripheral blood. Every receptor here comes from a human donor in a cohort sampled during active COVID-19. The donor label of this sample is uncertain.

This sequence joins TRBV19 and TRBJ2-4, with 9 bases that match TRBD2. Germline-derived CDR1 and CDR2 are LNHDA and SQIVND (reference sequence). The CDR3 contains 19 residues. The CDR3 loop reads CASSTGGRALTGSGNIQYF. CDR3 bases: TGTGCGTCATCCACCGGCGGGAGGGCCCTTACGGGTTCGGGAAACATTCAGTACTTC.

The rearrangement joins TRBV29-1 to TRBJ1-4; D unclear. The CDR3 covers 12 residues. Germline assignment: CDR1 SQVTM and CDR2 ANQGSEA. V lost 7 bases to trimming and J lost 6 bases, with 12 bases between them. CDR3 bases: TGCAGCGCCTGGGAGGGTGATGAAAAACTGTTTTTT. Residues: CSAWEGDEKLFF.

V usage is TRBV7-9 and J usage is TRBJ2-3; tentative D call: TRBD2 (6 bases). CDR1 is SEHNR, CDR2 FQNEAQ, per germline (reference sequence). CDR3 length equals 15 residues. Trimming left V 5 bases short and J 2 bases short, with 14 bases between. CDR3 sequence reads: CASSAMRDLTDTQYF. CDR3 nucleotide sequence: TGTGCCAGCAGCGCAATGCGGGACCTCACAGATACGCAGTATTTT.

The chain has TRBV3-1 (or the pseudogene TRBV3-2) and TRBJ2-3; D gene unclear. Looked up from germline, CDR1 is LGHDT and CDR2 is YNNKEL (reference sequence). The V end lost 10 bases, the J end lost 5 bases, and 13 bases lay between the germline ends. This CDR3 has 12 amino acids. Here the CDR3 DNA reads TGTGCCACCAGGCGCGGCGGAGATACGCAGTATTTT. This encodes CATRRGGDTQYF.

CDR3 bases: TGTGCCAGCAGTTTACCGGGGTTTACCGGCTACGAGCAGTACTTC. Translating it yields CASSLPGFTGYEQYF. This rearrangement joins TRBV28 to TRBJ2-7, with D perhaps TRBD2 (5 bases). CDR3 size: 15 residues. V shed 2 bases and J shed 3 bases, with 14 bases lying between them. Germline V gene lookup returns CDR1 MDHEN and CDR2 SYDVKM.

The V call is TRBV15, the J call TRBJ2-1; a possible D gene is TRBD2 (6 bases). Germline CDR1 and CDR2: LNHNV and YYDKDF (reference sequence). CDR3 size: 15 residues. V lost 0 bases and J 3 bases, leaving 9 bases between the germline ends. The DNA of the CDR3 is TGTGCCACCAGCAGAGACCGGGACTTCTACAATGAGCAGTTCTTC. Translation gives CATSRDRDFYNEQFF.